This TCR beta chain emerged from a study of blood T cells in healthy people across ages. Study-wide results and caveats: Bulk PBMC profiling left naive and antigen-experienced comparisons inconclusive.

This clonotype was counted between two and nine times. Its antigen remains unknown. Alongside a J-beta primer mix, a sample-barcoded 5' primer served in a second PCR lasting about 7 to 11 cycles. Template switching added a 12-random-nucleotide identifier to every cDNA molecule. MiXCR, applied by TCRdb to the 5' RACE reads, yields one record per CDR3 protein. The top ten hold about 4% of the sample, which has 1.5 million to 1.9 million distinct CDR3 sequences, approximately 39% seen once. The germline CDR1 and CDR2 sequences are DFQATT and SNEGSKA (reference sequence). The CDR3 extends over 14 amino acids. V lost 0 bases, J lost 1 base, and 9 bases lay in between.

The TCR comes from a woman in her late teens or twenties in good health. V gene TRBV20-1 combines with J gene TRBJ1-1, with a possible D match to TRBD1 (6 bases). Sequencing was performed on blood. CDR3 in amino acids: CSARDLRGNTEAFF. In DNA form, the CDR3 reads TGCAGTGCTAGAGATCTCAGGGGGAACACTGAAGCTTTCTTT.